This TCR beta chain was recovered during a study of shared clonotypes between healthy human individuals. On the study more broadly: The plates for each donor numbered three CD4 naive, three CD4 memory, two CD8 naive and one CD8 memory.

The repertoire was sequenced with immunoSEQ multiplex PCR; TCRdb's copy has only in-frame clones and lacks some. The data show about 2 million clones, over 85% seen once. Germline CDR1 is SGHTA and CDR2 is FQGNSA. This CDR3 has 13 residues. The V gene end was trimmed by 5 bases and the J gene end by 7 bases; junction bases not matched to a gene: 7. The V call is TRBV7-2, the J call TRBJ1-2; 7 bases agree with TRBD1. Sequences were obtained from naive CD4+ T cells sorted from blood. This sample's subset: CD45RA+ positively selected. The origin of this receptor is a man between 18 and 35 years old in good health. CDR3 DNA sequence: TGTGCCAGCAGCCCCGGGACAGCGCCTGGCTACACCTTC. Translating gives CASSPGTAPGYTF.